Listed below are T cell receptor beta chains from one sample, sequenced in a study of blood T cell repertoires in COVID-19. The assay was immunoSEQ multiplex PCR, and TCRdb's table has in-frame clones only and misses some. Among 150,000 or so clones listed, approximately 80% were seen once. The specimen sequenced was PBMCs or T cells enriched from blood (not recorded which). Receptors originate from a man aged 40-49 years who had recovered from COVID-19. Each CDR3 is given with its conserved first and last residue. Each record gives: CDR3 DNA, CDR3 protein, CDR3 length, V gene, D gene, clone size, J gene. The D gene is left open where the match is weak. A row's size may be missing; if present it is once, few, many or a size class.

DNA: TGCGCCAGCAGGTCAGGAAACACCATATATTTT; CDR3: CASRSGNTIYF; length: 11; V: TRBV5-1; D: .; size: few; J: TRBJ1-3
DNA: TGTGCCAGCAGCTCCGGGACAGCCACCGGGGAGCTGTTTTTT; CDR3: CASSSGTATGELFF; length: 14; V: TRBV9; D: TRBD1; size: .; J: TRBJ2-2
DNA: TGTGCCTGGAGTGTACTGAGGAACAGGGGGCTATCTGACTATGGCTACACCTTC; CDR3: CAWSVLRNRGLSDYGYTF; length: 18; V: TRBV30; D: TRBD1; size: .; J: TRBJ1-2
DNA: TGCGCCAGCAGCTTGGCACCGGGACAGGGCGGGCAGCCCCAGCATTTT; CDR3: CASSLAPGQGGQPQHF; length: 16; V: TRBV5-1; D: TRBD1; size: .; J: TRBJ1-5
DNA: TGCGCCAGCAGCGAACAGGGGGCGGTGAACACTGAAGCTTTCTTT; CDR3: CASSEQGAVNTEAFF; length: 15; V: TRBV5-1; D: TRBD1; size: .; J: TRBJ1-1
DNA: TGTGCCAGCCTTCGAAGGGGGACTGAAGCTTTCTTT; CDR3: CASLRRGTEAFF; length: 12; V: TRBV21-1; D: .; size: .; J: TRBJ1-1
DNA: TGTGCCAGCGGGGTCGGGGGCTATGGCTACACCTTC; CDR3: CASGVGGYGYTF; length: 12; V: TRBV6-6; D: .; size: .; J: TRBJ1-2
DNA: TGTGCCACCAGTGATTTTACGAGAAATTATGGCTACACCTTC; CDR3: CATSDFTRNYGYTF; length: 14; V: TRBV24-1; D: .; size: .; J: TRBJ1-2
DNA: TGTGCCACCCGACAGGGCAATCAGCCCCAGCATTTT; CDR3: CATRQGNQPQHF; length: 12; V: TRBV6-5; D: .; size: .; J: TRBJ1-5
DNA: TGTGCCAGCAGTACGCAGGGCGGTAGCAATCAGCCCCAGCATTTT; CDR3: CASSTQGGSNQPQHF; length: 15; V: TRBV5-5; D: .; size: .; J: TRBJ1-5
DNA: TGTGCCAGCACCCCCAGAGCCGGAGTGAACACTGAAGCTTTCTTT; CDR3: CASTPRAGVNTEAFF; length: 15; V: TRBV25-1; D: .; size: .; J: TRBJ1-1
DNA: TGTGCCAGCAGCGCAAGACTAGCGGGGGGACCAGATACGCAGTATTTT; CDR3: CASSARLAGGPDTQYF; length: 16; V: TRBV5-4; D: TRBD2; size: few; J: TRBJ2-3
DNA: TGCGCCAGCAGCTTGGGATCCCGGGACAACTACGAGCAGTACTTC; CDR3: CASSLGSRDNYEQYF; length: 15; V: TRBV5-1; D: .; size: .; J: TRBJ2-7
DNA: TGTGCCAGCCATCGTGGACTCAATAATTCACCCCTCCACTTT; CDR3: CASHRGLNNSPLHF; length: 14; V: TRBV2; D: .; size: few; J: TRBJ1-6
DNA: TGTGCCAGCAGGTCACCGGGTGGAGTCACTGAAGCTTTCTTT; CDR3: CASRSPGGVTEAFF; length: 14; V: TRBV5-4; D: .; size: .; J: TRBJ1-1
DNA: TGCGCCAGCAGCCGGGACAGACATTCTCCCCTGGGCACTGAAGCTTTCTTT; CDR3: CASSRDRHSPLGTEAFF; length: 17; V: TRBV5-1; D: TRBD1; size: .; J: TRBJ1-1
DNA: TGTGCCAGCAGCCCCGCCGCGACGCGGGGCACAGATACGCAGTATTTT; CDR3: CASSPAATRGTDTQYF; length: 16; V: TRBV9; D: .; size: .; J: TRBJ2-3
DNA: TGTGCCTGCGGGGGCTCCTACAATGAGCAGTTCTTC; CDR3: CACGGSYNEQFF; length: 12; V: TRBV19; D: TRBD2; size: .; J: TRBJ2-1
DNA: TGTGCCACCAGCAGCGCTTGGGGACAGGGGGCATCTTCAGATACGCAGTATTTT; CDR3: CATSSAWGQGASSDTQYF; length: 18; V: TRBV15; D: TRBD1; size: .; J: TRBJ2-3
DNA: TGTGCCACCGGGTGGGGAGACACTGAAGCTTTCTTT; CDR3: CATGWGDTEAFF; length: 12; V: TRBV3-1/TRBV3-2; D: .; size: .; J: TRBJ1-1
DNA: TGTGCCAGCAGCTCCCCGGGGGGGCCTAATGCAGATACGCAGTATTTT; CDR3: CASSSPGGPNADTQYF; length: 16; V: TRBV5-4; D: TRBD2; size: .; J: TRBJ2-3
DNA: TGTGCCAGCAGCCAAGAAAATATGAATGAGCAGTTCTTC; CDR3: CASSQENMNEQFF; length: 13; V: TRBV3-1/TRBV3-2; D: .; size: .; J: TRBJ2-1
DNA: TGCGCCAGCAGCTTGGCCGAGGAAACGAACTATGGCTACACCTTC; CDR3: CASSLAEETNYGYTF; length: 15; V: TRBV5-1; D: .; size: few; J: TRBJ1-2
DNA: TGTGCCAGCAGCTTAGGACGTAGCGGGGGGGCTGGTGAGCAGTTCTTC; CDR3: CASSLGRSGGAGEQFF; length: 16; V: TRBV13; D: TRBD2; size: .; J: TRBJ2-1
DNA: TGTGCCAGCAGTGAAAGACCCGGGGGCAATGAGCAGTTCTTC; CDR3: CASSERPGGNEQFF; length: 14; V: TRBV6-4; D: .; size: .; J: TRBJ2-1
DNA: TGCGCCAGCAGCTTGCAAGGGACACTCGTTGGTTCACCCCTCCACTTT; CDR3: CASSLQGTLVGSPLHF; length: 16; V: TRBV5-1; D: .; size: .; J: TRBJ1-6
DNA: TGTGCCTGGAGTGTAAGAGCAGGGGGCGAGACTGAAGCTTTCTTT; CDR3: CAWSVRAGGETEAFF; length: 15; V: TRBV30; D: TRBD1; size: .; J: TRBJ1-1
DNA: TGTGCCAGCAGTTACGGCGGGGACTCTGGAAACACCATATATTTT; CDR3: CASSYGGDSGNTIYF; length: 15; V: TRBV6-5; D: .; size: .; J: TRBJ1-3
DNA: TGTGCCATCAGCACCGACAGGGGGCAACAGCCCCAGCATTTT; CDR3: CAISTDRGQQPQHF; length: 14; V: TRBV10-3; D: TRBD1; size: .; J: TRBJ1-5
DNA: TGTGCCAGCTCACCACCGACAGGGGGGGGGAACACTGAAGCTTTCTTT; CDR3: CASSPPTGGGNTEAFF; length: 16; V: TRBV18; D: TRBD1; size: .; J: TRBJ1-1
DNA: TGCAGTGCTAGTAACCAGAGACAGGGGGCGCGTCCCTATAATTCACCCCTCCACTTT; CDR3: CSASNQRQGARPYNSPLHF; length: 19; V: TRBV20-1; D: TRBD1; size: .; J: TRBJ1-6
DNA: TGTGCCAGCAGCCAGGGACAGGGTGCCGCTGGAAACACCATATATTTT; CDR3: CASSQGQGAAGNTIYF; length: 16; V: TRBV3-1/TRBV3-2; D: TRBD1; size: .; J: TRBJ1-3
DNA: TGTGCCATCAGTGCGGACAGAACTAATTCACCCCTCCACTTT; CDR3: CAISADRTNSPLHF; length: 14; V: TRBV10-3; D: .; size: .; J: TRBJ1-6
DNA: TGTGCCAGCAGCATTGGAGACAGGCCGAACACTGAAGCTTTCTTT; CDR3: CASSIGDRPNTEAFF; length: 15; V: TRBV6-1; D: .; size: .; J: TRBJ1-1
DNA: TGCGCCAGCAGCTTGGTGGGGGACAGGGTGGAGACCCAGTACTTC; CDR3: CASSLVGDRVETQYF; length: 15; V: TRBV5-1; D: TRBD1; size: .; J: TRBJ2-5
DNA: TGTGCCAGCAGTTTCCTAGGCACAGATACGCAGTATTTT; CDR3: CASSFLGTDTQYF; length: 13; V: TRBV27; D: .; size: .; J: TRBJ2-3
DNA: TGCAGTGCTAGTCCCTCCAGCGGCGGAAACACCATATATTTT; CDR3: CSASPSSGGNTIYF; length: 14; V: TRBV20-1; D: .; size: .; J: TRBJ1-3
DNA: TGTGCCAGCCGCCCTGGGGCCGACACCGGGGAGCTGTTTTTT; CDR3: CASRPGADTGELFF; length: 14; V: TRBV2; D: .; size: .; J: TRBJ2-2
DNA: TGTGCCAGCAGCTACGGACAGGTAGGAGAAGCTTTCTTT; CDR3: CASSYGQVGEAFF; length: 13; V: TRBV5-6; D: TRBD1; size: .; J: TRBJ1-1
DNA: TGTGCCAGTAGTCAGGGACTGCCAAACTATGGCTACACCTTC; CDR3: CASSQGLPNYGYTF; length: 14; V: TRBV19; D: .; size: few; J: TRBJ1-2
DNA: TGCGCCAGCAGCTTGGGTGACAGGGCCTATGGCTACACCTTC; CDR3: CASSLGDRAYGYTF; length: 14; V: TRBV5-1; D: TRBD1; size: .; J: TRBJ1-2